This entry lists 4 T cell receptor beta chains sequenced from one sample in a study of OX40 agonist ivuxolimab in advanced cancers. The assay was immunoSEQ multiplex PCR, and TCRdb's table has in-frame clones only and misses some. The sample lists roughly 70,000 clones, over 80% occurring once. The sample was CD4+ or CD8+ T cells sorted from blood, taken in a trial of the OX40 agonist ivuxolimab. These TCRs come from an adult with an advanced solid tumor such as melanoma, head and neck, liver or kidney cancer.

The CDR3 region is CASAGGNNQPQHF. The CDR3 DNA follows: TGTGCCAGTGCCGGCGGGAACAATCAGCCCCAGCATTTT. V gene TRBV6-5 combines with J gene TRBJ1-5, with D unclear. CDR3 length equals 13 residues. V was shortened by 9 bases and J by 3 bases, with 12 bases between the two germline ends. Germline assignment: CDR1 MNHEY and CDR2 SVGAGI.

This chain links TRBV19 with TRBJ1-2, with D maybe TRBD1 (5 bases). The germline gives CDR1 LNHDA, CDR2 SQIVND (reference sequence). Trimming took off 4 bases at V and 4 bases at J, with 10 bases between the two ends. The CDR3 extends over 13 amino acids. CDR3 amino acids: CASSNQGGYGYTF. The CDR3 coding sequence is TGTGCCAGTAGTAACCAGGGTGGCTATGGCTACACCTTC.

About this clone itself: At the DNA level, this CDR3 is encoded by other sequences in the same sample as well. V gene TRBV7-9 combines with J gene TRBJ2-5; D is uncertain. Per germline, CDR1 SEHNR and CDR2 FQNEAQ (reference sequence). Trimming took 2 bases from V and 3 from J, leaving 1 base between them. This CDR3 has 11 residues. This chain's CDR3 is CASSLKETQYF. In nucleotides, the CDR3 is TGTGCCAGCAGCTTAAAAGAGACCCAGTACTTC.

The chain couples TRBV4-1 to TRBJ2-3; TRBD2 agrees at 7 bases. J gave up 6 bases and V 1 base, and 7 bases lay outside the gene matches. This CDR3 spans 15 amino acids. Looked up from germline, CDR1 is MGHRA and CDR2 is YSYEKL. The CDR3 DNA reads as TGCGCCAGCAGCCAAGTTGGAGACGGGAGGGATACGCAGTATTTT. As protein: CASSQVGDGRDTQYF.